Below, 16 T cell receptor beta chains from the same sample are listed, as sequenced in a study of blood T cells in healthy people across ages. A second PCR, run for about 7 to 11 cycles, used a sample-barcoded 5' primer plus a J-beta primer mix. TCRdb itself ran the 5' RACE reads through MiXCR, one entry per CDR3 protein. The sample has 550,000 to 700,000 distinct CDR3 sequences, 25% to 30% seen once; the top ten hold around a sixth. Sequencing input: blood. All receptors derive from an older woman in good health.

The V and J genes are TRBV4-2 and TRBJ2-5; D tentatively fits TRBD1 or TRBD2 (6 bases each). Trimming took off 0 bases at V and 6 bases at J, with 11 bases between the two ends. Germline V gene sequence: CDR1 LGHNA, CDR2 YNFKEQ. CDR3 length: 14 amino acids. DNA of the CDR3: TGTGCCAGCAGCCAAGAGGGGGGCCTAAAGACCCAGTACTTC. This sequence encodes CASSQEGGLKTQYF.

This chain joins TRBV12-3 or TRBV12-4 and TRBJ1-6; no clear D. CDR3 length equals 14 residues. V lost 3 bases to trimming and J lost 7 bases, with 10 bases between them. In nucleotides, the CDR3 is TGTGCCAGCAGTTTCTACACCCCAAATTCACCCCTCCACTTT. The encoded protein is CASSFYTPNSPLHF.

The chain combines TRBV20-1 with TRBJ2-7; possibly TRBD2 for D (5 bases). Deletions cut 1 base from V and 6 bases from J, with 13 bases between. Germline V CDR1 and CDR2: DFQATT, SNEGSKA (reference sequence). CDR3 size: 13 residues. CDR3 nucleotide sequence: TGCAGTGCTAGAGGGAGGCAAGGCGGCGAGCAGTACTTC. The encoded protein is CSARGRQGGEQYF.

V usage is TRBV5-1 and J usage is TRBJ2-1; D perhaps matches TRBD2 (6 bases). Germline-derived CDR1 and CDR2 are SGHRS and YFSETQ. This CDR3 comprises 14 residues. The V and J ends lost 6 bases and 1 base respectively, with 11 bases between them. In nucleotides, the CDR3 is TGCGCCAGCACCGCGGGACTTTCCTACAATGAGCAGTTCTTC. Protein product: CASTAGLSYNEQFF.

This clonotype was observed a few times. This rearrangement joins TRBV27 to TRBJ2-5, with a weak D call TRBD2 (6 bases). V dropped 8 bases and J dropped 5 bases, with 18 bases sitting between them. Per germline, CDR1 MNHEY and CDR2 SMNVEV (reference sequence). The CDR3 length is 14 residues. CDR3 residues: CASRAGRRVETQYF. CDR3 nucleotide sequence: TGTGCCAGCCGGGCGGGGCGTCGGGTGGAGACCCAGTACTTC.

This clonotype was seen a handful of times. The chain is built from TRBV4-3 and TRBJ2-3; 7 nucleotides align to TRBD1. V was pared by 3 bases and J by 4 bases, with 1 base of the junction left unmatched. The CDR3 sequence is 13 residues long. In germline, CDR1 is LGHNA, CDR2 YSLEER. The CDR3, as DNA: TGCGCCAGCAGCCAGACAGGGCCAGATACGCAGTATTTT. Its translation is CASSQTGPDTQYF.

The genes are TRBV29-1 and TRBJ2-5; D is uncertain. The length of the CDR3 is 13 residues. Germline V lookup: CDR1 SQVTM, CDR2 ANQGSEA. Trimming removed 7 bases at V and 6 bases at J, with 18 bases between. The CDR3 nucleotides read TGCAGCGCTTGGGTCAGTAGTGGGAAGACCCAGTACTTC. This sequence encodes CSAWVSSGKTQYF.

Concerning this clonotype: A read error may produce the germline difference seen at one junction end. The chain recombines TRBV4-3 with TRBJ2-3; TRBD2 matches at 13 bases. The CDR3 runs 17 residues. Germline-derived CDR1 and CDR2 are LGHNA and YSLEER. CDR3 protein: CACSQGGTSGALRTQYF. Here the CDR3 DNA reads TGCGCCTGCAGCCAAGGAGGGACTAGCGGGGCTCTGCGTACGCAGTATTTT.

This clonotype has just a few counts. The rearrangement joins TRBV24-1 to TRBJ2-1; D possibly corresponds to TRBD2 (5 bases). V was pared by 4 bases and J by 4 bases, with 13 bases between. CDR1 is KGHDR and CDR2 is SFDVKD in the germline V gene. The CDR3 totals 15 residues. As DNA, the CDR3 is TGTGCCACCAGTGACGGGATACTGAAGTACAATGAGCAGTTCTTC. It translates to CATSDGILKYNEQFF.

There are a few counts of this clonotype. Mismatch with germline at one junction end may stem from a read error. V gene TRBV4-3 combines with J gene TRBJ2-7; D unresolved. The CDR3 has 14 amino acids. CDR1 and CDR2 (germline): LGHNA, YSLEER. This chain's CDR3 is CASNQEKGRYEQYF. In DNA form, the CDR3 reads TGCGCCAGCAACCAAGAAAAAGGGCGGTACGAGCAGTACTTC.

This rearrangement joins TRBV24-1 to TRBJ2-3; no reliable D call. V lost 7 bases, J lost 2 bases, and 9 bases lay in between. The CDR3 is 13 residues long. The V gene's germline CDR1 is KGHDR and CDR2 SFDVKD. The CDR3 loop is CATSDGPTDTQYF. The CDR3 DNA is TGTGCCACCAGCGATGGTCCCACAGATACGCAGTATTTT.

This clonotype came up a few times. The genes are TRBV20-1 and TRBJ2-1, with 13 nucleotides matching TRBD2. The CDR3 sequence is 16 residues long. CDR1 is DFQATT and CDR2 is SNEGSKA in the germline V gene (reference sequence). J gave up 0 bases and V 6 bases, and 5 bases lay outside the gene matches. The CDR3 spells CSAETSGGPSYNEQFF. The CDR3, as DNA: TGCAGTGCGGAGACTAGCGGGGGGCCCTCCTACAATGAGCAGTTCTTC.

The chain employs TRBV7-2 and TRBJ1-2; possibly TRBD1 for D (6 bases). This CDR3 is built from 15 residues. Germline V gene data show CDR1 as SGHTA and CDR2 as FQGNSA. Trimming took off 1 base at V and 0 bases at J, with 9 bases between the two ends. The CDR3 DNA follows: TGTGCCAGCAGCTTAGGAGGACAGCCTAACTATGGCTACACCTTC. It translates to CASSLGGQPNYGYTF.

This clonotype was counted ten times or more. The chain couples TRBV2 to TRBJ1-2, with 7 bases that match TRBD1. The V and J ends lost 6 bases and 11 bases, in that order; junction bases with no gene match: 15. CDR1 and CDR2 from the germline V gene are SNHLY and FYNNEI. The CDR3 extends over 14 amino acids. This CDR3 reads CASSAERGTASYTF. CDR3 DNA sequence: TGTGCCAGCAGCGCCGAGAGGGGGACAGCGAGTTACACCTTC.

The chain links TRBV5-1 to TRBJ2-1; 7 nucleotides line up with TRBD2. This CDR3 has 16 amino acids. V lost 0 bases to trimming and J lost 4 bases; unmatched junction nucleotides: 7. Germline V gene data show CDR1 as SGHRS and CDR2 as YFSETQ. CDR3 bases: TGCGCCAGCAGCTTGGATTCTAGCGGAGATTACAATGAGCAGTTCTTC. Its protein is CASSLDSSGDYNEQFF.

V gene TRBV14 combines with J gene TRBJ2-3; TRBD2 matches at 8 bases. The length of the CDR3 is 16 residues. The germline V gene has CDR1 SGHDN and CDR2 FVKESK. Trimming at V came to 3 bases and at J to 7 bases, leaving 12 bases not matched to a gene. The CDR3 nucleotides read TGTGCCAGCAGCCATGGAGCCCAGCGGGGGCGGTATACGCAGTATTTT. As protein: CASSHGAQRGRYTQYF.